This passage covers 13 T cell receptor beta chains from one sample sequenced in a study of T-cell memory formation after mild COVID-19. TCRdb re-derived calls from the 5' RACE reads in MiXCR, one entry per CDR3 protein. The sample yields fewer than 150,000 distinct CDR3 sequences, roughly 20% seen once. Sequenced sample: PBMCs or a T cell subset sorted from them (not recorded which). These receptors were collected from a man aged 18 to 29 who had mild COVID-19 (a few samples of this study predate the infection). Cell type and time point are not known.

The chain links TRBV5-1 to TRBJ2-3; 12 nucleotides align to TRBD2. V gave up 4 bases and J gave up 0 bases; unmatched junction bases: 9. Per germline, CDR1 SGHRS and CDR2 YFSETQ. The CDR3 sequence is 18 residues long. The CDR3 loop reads CASSGLAGGVSSTDTQYF. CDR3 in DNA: TGCGCCAGCAGCGGCCTAGCGGGGGGGGTTTCTAGCACAGATACGCAGTATTTT.

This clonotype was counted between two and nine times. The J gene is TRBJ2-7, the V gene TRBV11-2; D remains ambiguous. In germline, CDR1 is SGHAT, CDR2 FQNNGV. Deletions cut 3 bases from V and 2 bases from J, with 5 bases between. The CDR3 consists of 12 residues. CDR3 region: CASSFGTYEQYF. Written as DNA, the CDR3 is TGTGCCAGCAGCTTTGGGACCTACGAGCAGTACTTC.

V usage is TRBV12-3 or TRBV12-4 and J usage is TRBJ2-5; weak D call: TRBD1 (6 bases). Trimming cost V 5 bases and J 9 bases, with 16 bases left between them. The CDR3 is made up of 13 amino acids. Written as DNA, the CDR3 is TGTGCCAGCAGTCCCGGACAGACGGATGCCCAGTACTTC. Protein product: CASSPGQTDAQYF.

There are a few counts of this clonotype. In nucleotides, the CDR3 is TGTGCCACCAGCCCCAGACGCGGCTCTGGGGCCAACGTCCTGACTTTC. Translated, it gives CATSPRRGSGANVLTF. The V gene is TRBV15, the J gene TRBJ2-6; D not resolved. The CDR3 consists of 16 residues. V was trimmed by 5 bases and J by 0 bases, leaving 11 bases between them. Per germline, CDR1 LNHNV and CDR2 YYDKDF (reference sequence).

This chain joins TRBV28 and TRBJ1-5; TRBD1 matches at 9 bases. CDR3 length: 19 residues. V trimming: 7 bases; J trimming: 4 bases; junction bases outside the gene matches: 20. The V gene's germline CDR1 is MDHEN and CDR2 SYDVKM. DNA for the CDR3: TGTGCCAGCACCCCCGCGGGACAGGGCGACTTATGGAGGAATCAGCCCCAGCATTTT. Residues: CASTPAGQGDLWRNQPQHF.

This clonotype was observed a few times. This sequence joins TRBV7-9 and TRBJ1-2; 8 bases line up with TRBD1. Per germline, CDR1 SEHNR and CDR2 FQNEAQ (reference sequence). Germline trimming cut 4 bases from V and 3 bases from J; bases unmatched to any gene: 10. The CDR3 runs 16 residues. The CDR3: CASSSGGTGLHYGYTF. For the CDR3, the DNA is TGTGCCAGCAGCTCAGGCGGGACAGGCCTCCACTATGGCTACACCTTC. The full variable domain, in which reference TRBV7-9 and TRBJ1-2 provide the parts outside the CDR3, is DTGVSQNPRHKITKRGQNVTFRCDPISEHNRLYWYRQTLGQGPEFLTYFQNEAQLEKSRLLSDRFSAERPKGSFSTLEIQRTEQGDSAMYLCASSSGGTGLHYGYTFGSGTRLTVV.

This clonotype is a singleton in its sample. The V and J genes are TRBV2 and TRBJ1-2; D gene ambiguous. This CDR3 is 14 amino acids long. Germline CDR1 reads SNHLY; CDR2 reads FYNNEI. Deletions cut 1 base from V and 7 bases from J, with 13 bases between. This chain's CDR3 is CASSEGVIGIGYTF. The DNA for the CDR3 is TGTGCCAGCAGTGAAGGGGTAATAGGTATTGGCTACACCTTC.

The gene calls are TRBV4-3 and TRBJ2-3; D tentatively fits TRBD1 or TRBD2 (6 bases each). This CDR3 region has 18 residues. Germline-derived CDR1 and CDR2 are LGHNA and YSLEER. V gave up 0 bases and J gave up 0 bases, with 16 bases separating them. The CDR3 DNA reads TGCGCCAGCAGCCAAGATCTGCTTACGGGGGCTAGCACAGATACGCAGTATTTT. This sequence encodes CASSQDLLTGASTDTQYF.

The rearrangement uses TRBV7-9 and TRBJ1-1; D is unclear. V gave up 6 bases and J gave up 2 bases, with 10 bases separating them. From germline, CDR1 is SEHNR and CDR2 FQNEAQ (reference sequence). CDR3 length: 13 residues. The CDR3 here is CASRQPRNTEAFF. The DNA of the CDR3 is TGTGCCAGCAGACAACCGAGAAACACTGAAGCTTTCTTT.

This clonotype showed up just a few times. The CDR3 here is CASSQATGRGPLHF. CDR3 sequence (DNA): TGCGCCAGCAGCCAAGCGACAGGGCGGGGACCCCTCCACTTT. This chain links TRBV4-1 with TRBJ1-6; the match to TRBD1 covers 7 bases. Germline CDR1 and CDR2: MGHRA and YSYEKL. The CDR3 covers 14 residues. V lost 1 base to trimming and J lost 12 bases; unmatched junction nucleotides: 6.

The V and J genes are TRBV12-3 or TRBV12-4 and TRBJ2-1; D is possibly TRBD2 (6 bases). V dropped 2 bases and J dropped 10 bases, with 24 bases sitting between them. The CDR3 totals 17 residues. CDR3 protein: CASSLRRNFQAEGEQFF. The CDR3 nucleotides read TGTGCCAGCAGTTTAAGGAGGAACTTTCAAGCGGAGGGAGAGCAGTTCTTC.

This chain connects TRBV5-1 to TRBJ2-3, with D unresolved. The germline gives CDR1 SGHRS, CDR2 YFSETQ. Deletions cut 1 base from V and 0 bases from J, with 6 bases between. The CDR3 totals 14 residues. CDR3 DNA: TGCGCCAGCAGCTTGTCGGGTAGCACAGATACGCAGTATTTT. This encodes CASSLSGSTDTQYF. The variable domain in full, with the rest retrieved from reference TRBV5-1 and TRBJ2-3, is KAGVTQTPRYLIKTRGQQVTLSCSPISGHRSVSWYQQTPGQGLQFLFEYFSETQRNKGNFPGRFSGRQFSNSRSEMNVSTLELGDSALYLCASSLSGSTDTQYFGPGTRLTVL.

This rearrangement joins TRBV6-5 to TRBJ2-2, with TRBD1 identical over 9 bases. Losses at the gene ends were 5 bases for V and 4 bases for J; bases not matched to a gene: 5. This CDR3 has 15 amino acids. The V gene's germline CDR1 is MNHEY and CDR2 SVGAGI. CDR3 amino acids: CASSPGQGTTGELFF. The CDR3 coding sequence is TGTGCCAGCAGTCCCGGACAGGGGACCACCGGGGAGCTGTTTTTT.